This T cell receptor (beta chain) derives from a study of blood T cell repertoires in COVID-19. V lost 9 bases to trimming and J lost 3 bases; unmatched junction nucleotides: 4. Germline CDR1 and CDR2: MNHEY and SVGAGI. The CDR3 is 13 amino acids. A case of COVID-19 had been met by exposed participants within 2 weeks before study entry. The table came from immunoSEQ multiplex PCR; TCRdb's copy has only in-frame clones and leaves some out. The sample has roughly 230,000 clones; 85% are singletons. Sequencing was performed on PBMCs or T cells enriched from blood (not recorded which). This receptor was obtained from a woman aged 45-65 years who had been exposed to COVID-19. This chain links TRBV6-5 with TRBJ1-4; 7 positions match TRBD1. The CDR3 here is CASTGTANEKLFF. In DNA, the CDR3 is TGTGCCAGTACCGGGACAGCTAATGAAAAACTGTTTTTT.